Listed here are 26 T cell receptor beta chains from one sample, sequenced in a study of blood T cell repertoires in COVID-19. Clones were read by immunoSEQ multiplex PCR, and TCRdb kept only the in-frame ones, dropping some. This sample has 35,000 to 50,000 clones, with about 91% found just once. Sequenced sample: peripheral blood. All receptors derive from a human donor in a cohort sampled during active COVID-19.

The V gene is TRBV21-1, the J gene TRBJ2-1; the table's TRBD1 call for D was not verified on the DNA. TRBV21-1 counts as a pseudogene. This CDR3 contains 14 residues. In nucleotides, the CDR3 is TGTGCCAGCAGCAGCCGGGACAGACTGATTGAGCAGTTCTTC. It specifies CASSSRDRLIEQFF.

The V call is TRBV28, the J call TRBJ2-1; 7 bases match TRBD1. The CDR3 runs to 14 residues. Trimming at V came to 4 bases and at J to 9 bases, leaving 9 bases not matched to a gene. Germline V gene lookup returns CDR1 MDHEN and CDR2 SYDVKM. DNA for the CDR3: TGTGCCAGCAGTTCGGACAGGTCATGGGGTGAGCAGTTCTTC. This gives the protein CASSSDRSWGEQFF.

The rearrangement uses TRBV7-3 and TRBJ2-3; 8 bases align to TRBD2. The CDR3 extends over 16 amino acids. Germline CDR1 SGHTA, CDR2 FQGTGA. V lost 0 bases to trimming and J lost 3 bases; unmatched junction nucleotides: 5. Here the CDR3 reads CASSLTEREGTDTQYF. The DNA for the CDR3 is TGTGCCAGCAGCTTAACGGAACGGGAGGGGACAGATACGCAGTATTTT.

This sequence joins TRBV12-5 and TRBJ2-3, with D possibly matching TRBD2 (6 bases). The germline V and J ends were trimmed by 3 bases and 0 bases, with 13 bases remaining between them. This CDR3 is 16 amino acids long. The V gene's germline CDR1 is LGHNT and CDR2 FRNRAP. The chain's CDR3 is CASGLGTSISTDTQYF. The CDR3 DNA reads TGTGCTAGTGGTTTAGGGACTTCCATTAGCACAGATACGCAGTATTTT.

This clone was detected only once. The junction shows a germline mismatch at one end, possibly a read error. The chain links TRBV7-2 to TRBJ1-2; 7 nucleotides match TRBD1. CDR1 SGHTA and CDR2 FQGNSA come from the germline V gene. The CDR3 has 15 amino acids. The CDR3 protein is CASSIATGSNYGYTF. In nucleotides, the CDR3 is TGTGCCAGCAGCATAGCGACAGGGTCTAACTATGGCTACACCTTC.

V is TRBV7-3 and J is TRBJ1-1; 8 bases are a match to TRBD1. Germline V gene lookup returns CDR1 SGHTA and CDR2 FQGTGA. After removal of 2 bases from V and 1 base from J, the junction contained 3 bases not matched to a gene. There are 15 residues in the CDR3. The CDR3 DNA follows: TGTGCCAGCAGCTTATTAGGACAGGGGAACACTGAAGCTTTCTTT. Its translation: CASSLLGQGNTEAFF. The variable domain in full, completed from reference TRBV7-3 and TRBJ1-1, reads GAGVSQTPSNKVTEKGKYVELRCDPISGHTALYWYRQSLGQGPEFLIYFQGTGAADDSGLPNDRFFAVRPEGSVSTLKIQRTERGDSAVYLCASSLLGQGNTEAFFGQGTRLTVV.

This chain links TRBV27 with TRBJ2-5; 7 bases agree with TRBD1. CDR1 is MNHEY and CDR2 is SMNVEV in the germline V gene (reference sequence). Losses at the gene ends were 3 bases for V and 5 bases for J; bases not matched to a gene: 9. The CDR3 has 15 amino acids. The CDR3 is CASSFAGTVFETQYF. The CDR3 DNA follows: TGTGCCAGCAGTTTCGCCGGGACAGTTTTTGAGACCCAGTACTTC.

The rearrangement links TRBV7-3 to TRBJ2-1; TRBD2 aligns across 10 bases. Trimming cost V 4 bases and J 7 bases; bases outside gene matches: 10. From germline, CDR1 is SGHTA and CDR2 FQGTGA. This CDR3 region has 16 residues. CDR3 nucleotides: TGTGCCAGCAGCTCCCGCGGGAGCGGGAGGGGAAATGAGCAGTTCTTC. Encoded protein: CASSSRGSGRGNEQFF.

In this sample, this clone turned up a few times. The chain recombines TRBV19 with TRBJ2-5; 10 bases fit TRBD2. Per germline, CDR1 LNHDA and CDR2 SQIVND (reference sequence). The junction had 8 bases not matched to a gene; V was cut back by 6 bases and J by 4 bases. This CDR3 is built from 15 residues. CDR3 sequence: CASRGLAGDGETQYF. The CDR3 DNA reads TGTGCCAGTAGAGGGCTAGCGGGGGATGGAGAGACCCAGTACTTC.

This clone was seen just once. The V call is TRBV5-3, the J call TRBJ2-1, with TRBD1 matching over 7 bases. TRBV5-3 is flagged as an ORF with uncertain function. J lost 3 bases, V lost 4 bases, and 7 bases had no gene match. This CDR3 contains 15 residues. The DNA for the CDR3 is TGTGCCAGAAGCATCCGGGACAGACTCTACAATGAGCAGTTCTTC. Encoded protein: CARSIRDRLYNEQFF.

The gene calls are TRBV29-1 and TRBJ2-7; no definite D call. Trimming took 4 bases from V and 0 from J, leaving 4 bases between them. Germline CDR1 is SQVTM and CDR2 is ANQGSEA. This CDR3 spans 11 amino acids. The CDR3 sequence: CSVVSSYEQYF. Written as DNA, the CDR3 is TGCAGCGTTGTGAGCTCCTACGAGCAGTACTTC.

The J gene is TRBJ1-1, the V gene TRBV5-1; D not resolved. V was trimmed by 2 bases and J by 0 bases, leaving 8 bases between them. CDR3 length: 14 residues. Germline CDR1 reads SGHRS; CDR2 reads YFSETQ. CDR3 DNA: TGCGCCAGCAGCTTATACATGATGAACACTGAAGCTTTCTTT. This encodes CASSLYMMNTEAFF.

J is TRBJ1-1 and V is TRBV7-9, with D possibly matching TRBD1 (5 bases). Germline V gene lookup returns CDR1 SEHNR and CDR2 FQNEAQ (reference sequence). The V end lost 7 bases, the J end lost 5 bases, and 17 bases lay between the germline ends. The CDR3 is 14 residues long. The CDR3 region is CASTIDGGGTEAFF. The CDR3 nucleotides read TGTGCCAGCACCATAGACGGGGGAGGAACTGAAGCTTTCTTT. The entire variable domain, with the rest obtained from reference TRBV7-9 and TRBJ1-1, is as follows: DTGVSQNPRHKITKRGQNVTFRCDPISEHNRLYWYRQTLGQGPEFLTYFQNEAQLEKSRLLSDRFSAERPKGSFSTLEIQRTEQGDSAMYLCASTIDGGGTEAFFGQGTRLTVV.

The V gene is TRBV4-3, the J gene TRBJ2-3, with 13 nucleotides matching TRBD2. This CDR3 contains 16 residues. Germline lookup yields CDR1 LGHNA and CDR2 YSLEER. Germline trimming cut 4 bases from V and 0 bases from J; bases unmatched to any gene: 1. CDR3 sequence reads: CASSRGLAGSTDTQYF. The DNA for the CDR3 is TGCGCCAGCAGCCGGGGACTAGCGGGGAGCACAGATACGCAGTATTTT.

This clone was detected only once. V gene TRBV28 combines with J gene TRBJ1-2; D is undetermined. Trimming took 3 bases from V and 4 from J, leaving 9 bases between them. The CDR3 is 13 residues long. CDR1 and CDR2 from the germline V gene are MDHEN and SYDVKM. The chain's CDR3 is CASSFGPVYGYTF. The CDR3 nucleotides are TGTGCCAGCAGTTTTGGGCCGGTCTATGGCTACACCTTC.

The chain has TRBV4-2 and TRBJ2-5; D possibly corresponds to TRBD2 (5 bases). The CDR3 extends over 15 amino acids. The germline V and J ends were trimmed by 2 bases and 5 bases, with 15 bases remaining between them. CDR1 and CDR2 (germline): LGHNA, YNFKEQ. The CDR3: CASSQSLVARETQYF. CDR3 nucleotides: TGTGCCAGCAGCCAAAGTTTGGTAGCGAGGGAGACCCAGTACTTC.

The gene calls are TRBV19 and TRBJ2-7; 10 positions match TRBD1. The germline V gene encodes CDR1 LNHDA and CDR2 SQIVND (reference sequence). V trimming: 5 bases; J trimming: 5 bases; junction bases outside the gene matches: 9. This CDR3 has 15 residues. The DNA of the CDR3 is TGTGCCAGTAGTTTCAGGGACAGGGGTTTGGACGAGCAGTACTTC. Its protein is CASSFRDRGLDEQYF.

This clone was counted a single time. The chain joins TRBV13 to TRBJ1-1; TRBD1 is a possible D gene (6 bases). The ends were cut back, 9 bases at V and 0 bases at J, with 17 bases in the middle. Germline CDR1 is PRHDT and CDR2 is FYEKMQ (reference sequence). CDR3 length: 15 amino acids. The CDR3 region has the DNA TGTGCCAGTATTAAGAGACAGGATATGAACACTGAAGCTTTCTTT. Residues: CASIKRQDMNTEAFF.

The chain recombines TRBV11-3 with TRBJ2-1; D perhaps matches TRBD1 (6 bases). Trimming removed 4 bases at V and 16 bases at J, with 17 bases between. The CDR3 sequence is 12 residues long. Germline lookup yields CDR1 SGHNT and CDR2 YENEEA. CDR3: CASSSDRIPIFF. In nucleotides, the CDR3 is TGTGCCAGCAGCTCAGACAGGATACCGATTTTCTTC.

The chain is built from TRBV5-8 and TRBJ2-7, with a tentative D call TRBD1 (5 bases). CDR3 length: 13 amino acids. CDR1 and CDR2 (germline): SGHTS, YDEGEE. V was trimmed by 0 bases and J by 6 bases, leaving 10 bases between them. The CDR3, as DNA: TGTGCCAGCAGCTTGGGGACATCGGTCGAGCAGTACTTC. It specifies CASSLGTSVEQYF.

The V and J genes are TRBV4-3 and TRBJ1-1; 7 positions match TRBD1. V was clipped by 0 bases and J by 5 bases; unmatched bases: 9. This CDR3 comprises 16 residues. Germline CDR1 LGHNA, CDR2 YSLEER. CDR3 loop: CASSQDGGPGGTEAFF. CDR3 DNA sequence: TGCGCCAGCAGCCAAGATGGGGGTCCAGGGGGAACTGAAGCTTTCTTT.

The chain carries TRBV19 and TRBJ1-1; D is possibly TRBD1 (5 bases). The CDR3 has 13 residues. Trimming shortened V by 6 bases and J by 7 bases, and 15 bases separated the two germline ends. Germline V lookup: CDR1 LNHDA, CDR2 SQIVND (reference sequence). This chain's CDR3 is CASSFLGTGEAFF. DNA for the CDR3: TGTGCCAGTAGCTTTCTTGGTACAGGTGAAGCTTTCTTT.

The CDR3 loop reads CASSIVRPGDSRAGELFF. The CDR3 DNA sequence: TGTGCCAGTAGTATAGTCCGGCCCGGAGACTCCCGGGCCGGGGAGCTGTTTTTT. The V gene is TRBV19, the J gene TRBJ2-2; D gene ambiguous. V lost 1 base, J lost 6 bases, and 21 bases lay in between. Germline lookup yields CDR1 LNHDA and CDR2 SQIVND (reference sequence). The CDR3 is made up of 18 amino acids.

This chain connects TRBV28 to TRBJ2-6; D is uncertain. V dropped 3 bases and J dropped 3 bases, with 6 bases sitting between them. The CDR3 runs to 14 residues. Germline V gene sequence: CDR1 MDHEN, CDR2 SYDVKM. CDR3 bases: TGTGCCAGCAGTTTCCCACTTGGGGCCAACGTCCTGACTTTC. Amino acids: CASSFPLGANVLTF.

The chain is built from TRBV30 and TRBJ1-4; TRBD1 aligns across 7 bases. CDR1 and CDR2 (germline): GTSNPN, SVGIG (reference sequence). The CDR3 has 15 residues. The V gene end was trimmed by 2 bases and the J gene end by 4 bases; junction bases not matched to a gene: 7. DNA for the CDR3: TGTGCCTGGAGTCTCCGGACAGGAGTTAATGAAAAACTGTTTTTT. Its translation: CAWSLRTGVNEKLFF.

The chain couples TRBV27 to TRBJ2-3, with 9 nucleotides matching TRBD1. J was trimmed by 4 bases and V by 4 bases; bases with no gene match: 6. Germline CDR1 and CDR2: MNHEY and SMNVEV (reference sequence). The CDR3 runs to 15 residues. The CDR3 DNA sequence: TGTGCCAGCAGTTCGGGACAGGGAATGGCAGATACGCAGTATTTT. This gives the protein CASSSGQGMADTQYF.